The clone carrying this T cell receptor (beta chain) has a handful of counts. Its target is unknown. The data were taken from a study of cytomegalovirus exposure and HLA in healthy donors. Whole-study results and caveats: Roughly even sequencing depth across donors was the assumption behind the presence/absence analyses. In vitro assays verified that a few CMV-associated chains recognized CMV antigens specifically.

PCR involved 60 Vbeta and 13 Jbeta primers. Generated by immunoSEQ multiplex PCR, the TCRdb table keeps only in-frame clones and is missing some. Seen here are under 150,000 clones, 87% observed once, and the top ten hold 4.5% to 6.5%. Sample: PBMCs. This TCR was recovered from a woman aged 25-40 years in good health and CMV-seronegative.

This CDR3 reads CASSRGGNYQPQHF. CDR3 in DNA: TGTGCCAGCAGCAGAGGAGGGAATTATCAGCCCCAGCATTTT. The chain couples TRBV7-9 to TRBJ1-5; D gene ambiguous. The V gene lost 5 bases and the J gene lost 5 bases, with 13 bases spanning the gap. This CDR3 contains 14 residues. The germline V gene encodes CDR1 SEHNR and CDR2 FQNEAQ (reference sequence).